Here is one T cell receptor (beta chain) with its context. Its target is unknown. The data were obtained in a study of T cell repertoires in cytomegalovirus infection. About the research overall: CMV infection and matching HLA type were both indicated by public TCR beta signatures.

TCRdb re-called the reads with MiXCR, one entry per CDR3 protein. The sample includes 510,000 or so distinct CDR3 sequences, around a quarter of them seen just once. The study's findings and limits: The response measured ex vivo was dominated by TCR beta clonotypes (HLA-C-restricted and CMV-specific). Of the TCR beta families, the public ones yielded a cumulative frequency that identified carriers of CMV plus the relevant HLA.

The TCR was taken from a human donor in good health (CMV status not recorded). Some clones in this sample may be carry-over from other donors' samples. Source material: PBMCs.

Written as DNA, the CDR3 is TGCAGTGCTAGTTTAGGACAGGGGATTTTCGAGACCCAGTACTTC. The encoded protein is CSASLGQGIFETQYF. The chain recombines TRBV20-1 with TRBJ2-5; 9 nucleotides match TRBD1. The CDR3 covers 15 residues. V lost 3 bases, J lost 5 bases, and 10 bases stayed unmatched. CDR1 is DFQATT and CDR2 is SNEGSKA in the germline V gene (reference sequence).